Given below is one TCR beta chain in context. The antigen it recognizes is unknown. No base qualities exist here, and no much larger clone lies one base off it. The data were taken from a study of T cell changes during pregnancy in multiple sclerosis (dated by TCRdb to between 2018 and 2021). Background on the whole study: The study examined how the T cell repertoire changed over the course of pregnancy in women with multiple sclerosis.

Libraries came from the immunoSEQ multiplex PCR assay. Sourced from immuneACCESS, this table was stored by TCRdb with only in-frame sequences that have V and J called. A share of the clones is absent; for the studies checked, an unresolved V gene accounts for under half, and the remainder has no known explanation. Across this sample there are roughly 58,000 clones, with under 95% seen only once. Of the sample, approximately 3% is held by the ten largest clones. Reading from cysteine to phenylalanine, the CDR3 counts 18 amino acids. The sequence is cut down to CDR3 DNA, 54 bases in frame from base 1. For this chain, trimming is 1 base at the V end and 8 bases at the J end, and the number of junction bases without a gene match is 18. The germline V gene (reference sequence) provides CDR1 LNHNV and CDR2 YYDKDF.

The chain uses TRBV15 and TRBJ1-2; the central 8 bases match TRBD1. This TCR was sampled from a female donor with multiple sclerosis, enrolled in a pregnancy study. Source: CD8+ T cells from peripheral blood mononuclear cells, taken before pregnancy. The CDR3 region: CATSRVHTHPTGGDGYTF. The base sequence is TGTGCCACCAGCAGAGTCCACACCCATCCAACAGGGGGAGACGGCTACACCTTC.